The 6 T cell receptor beta chains in this list originate from one sample, sequenced in a study of T cell clonality in common variable immunodeficiency. The protocol was immunoSEQ multiplex PCR, while the TCRdb copy is restricted to in-frame clones and leaves out a portion. Sampling found roughly 70,000 clones, none seen once. The sample was peripheral blood mononuclear cells. Every receptor here comes from a person between 18 and 70 years old in good health.

This clone occurred many times. The read terminates 3 residues before the CDR3 end, so the remaining end is supplied by the germline J gene. The rearrangement uses TRBV6-1 and TRBJ1-1; 7 bases map to TRBD1. Trimming took 4 bases from V and 0 from J; bases not matched to a gene: 5. The CDR3 has 15 amino acids. From germline, CDR1 is MNHNS and CDR2 SASEGT. The CDR3 sequence: CASSARQGMNTEAFF. The CDR3 DNA, read in part, is TGTGCCAGCAGTGCCCGACAGGGCATGAACACTGAA.

This clone was found many times. The read ends 3 residues before the CDR3 terminus; that terminus is restored from the germline J gene. The chain uses TRBV7-3 and TRBJ2-6, with 8 bases identical to TRBD1. The CDR3 contains 18 residues. V lost 4 bases and J lost 3; bases outside the gene matches: 11. Germline lookup yields CDR1 SGHTA and CDR2 FQGTGA. The sequenced CDR3 bases are TGTGCCAGCAGCTCAAAGACAGGGGTAGGAAGTGGGGCCAACGTC. It translates to CASSSKTGVGSGANV. The full CDR3 reads CASSSKTGVGSGANVLTF.

This clone was recorded at least ten times. The sequenced fragment ends 3 residues before the CDR3 boundary, so the rest is inferred from the germline J gene. J is TRBJ1-6 and V is TRBV5-1; TRBD1 aligns across 10 bases. The CDR3 is made up of 14 amino acids. CDR1 and CDR2 from the germline V gene are SGHRS and YFSETQ. The junction had 1 base not matched to a gene; V was cut back by 4 bases and J by 6 bases. CDR3 DNA (partial): TGCGCCAGCAGCGGGGACAGGGGTAATTCACCC. Its translation: CASSGDRGNSP. The full CDR3 protein is CASSGDRGNSPLHF.

This clone has only a few counts. The read comes to an end 3 residues before the CDR3 does, leaving the germline J gene to fill in the end. The V gene is TRBV20-1, the J gene TRBJ1-2; maybe TRBD1 (6 bases). The germline V gene has CDR1 DFQATT and CDR2 SNEGSKA (reference sequence). This CDR3 contains 12 residues. The part of the CDR3 DNA that was read is TGCAGTGCTAGGCGGGACACAGATACC. Translated, it gives CSARRDTDT. The whole CDR3 sequence reads CSARRDTDTYTF.

The sample holds many counts of this clone. The sequenced fragment ends 3 residues before the CDR3 boundary, so the rest is inferred from the germline J gene. The genes are TRBV13 and TRBJ2-3; D ambiguous. The CDR3 runs to 14 residues. Per germline, CDR1 PRHDT and CDR2 FYEKMQ (reference sequence). V was cut by 2 bases and J by 0 bases, with 6 bases left in between. Partial CDR3 DNA: TGTGCCAGCAGCTTAAAGCCAAGCACAGATACG. Encoded protein: CASSLKPSTDT. The complete CDR3 protein is CASSLKPSTDTQYF.

This clone was observed at least ten times. The sequenced fragment ends 3 residues before the CDR3 boundary, so the rest is inferred from the germline J gene. The V call is TRBV7-2, the J call TRBJ2-3; D is perhaps TRBD2 (5 bases). V was shortened by 2 bases and J by 2 bases, with 11 bases between the two germline ends. Per germline, CDR1 SGHTA and CDR2 FQGNSA. The length of the CDR3 is 15 residues. CDR3 DNA (partial): TGTGCCAGCAGCTTACGGGGAAGTAACACAGATACG. It specifies CASSLRGSNTDT. The whole CDR3 sequence is CASSLRGSNTDTQYF.